The next 24 T cell receptor beta chains were all read from a single sample in a study of blood T cell repertoires in COVID-19. Repertoires were generated with immunoSEQ multiplex PCR, while TCRdb's copy carries only in-frame clones and drops some. Of tens of thousands of clones in the sample, 88% were seen once. Sequenced material: peripheral blood. These receptors came from a man between 65 and 79 years old in a cohort sampled during active COVID-19.

The J gene is TRBJ2-5, the V gene TRBV7-9; tentatively, D is TRBD2 (6 bases). Trimming took off 5 bases at V and 4 bases at J, with 11 bases between the two ends. The CDR3 covers 13 residues. The germline V gene has CDR1 SEHNR and CDR2 FQNEAQ (reference sequence). DNA of the CDR3: TGTGCCAGCAGCCCTCTAGCGTCAGAGACCCAGTACTTC. This codes for CASSPLASETQYF.

As to this clone: Different DNA sequences within this sample yield the same CDR3. The genes are TRBV6-5 and TRBJ2-5, with D possibly TRBD2 on 5 matching bases. The CDR3 spans 14 residues. Germline CDR1 reads MNHEY; CDR2 reads SVGAGI. Trimming took off 0 bases at V and 4 bases at J, with 9 bases between the two ends. The CDR3 nucleotides are TGTGCCAGCAGTTACTCGGGCGAGGGAGAGACCCAGTACTTC. It translates to CASSYSGEGETQYF.

This clone was seen only once. This rearrangement joins TRBV28 to TRBJ1-5; 9 nucleotides agree with TRBD1. Germline values: CDR1 MDHEN, CDR2 SYDVKM. Germline trimming cut 10 bases from V and 4 bases from J; bases unmatched to any gene: 17. The CDR3 totals 17 residues. CDR3 coding DNA: TGTGCCACGCACATTGTGACAGGGGGTTTCGGGAATCAGCCCCAGCATTTT. Protein sequence: CATHIVTGGFGNQPQHF.

V is TRBV11-2 and J is TRBJ2-1, with 13 bases lining up with TRBD2. The CDR3 runs 15 residues. J lost 7 bases, V lost 5 bases, and 5 bases had no gene match. Germline CDR1 is SGHAT and CDR2 is FQNNGV. CDR3 bases: TGTGCCAGCAGCCCCAGGACTAGCGGGGGTAATGAGCAGTTCTTC. It specifies CASSPRTSGGNEQFF.

The genes are TRBV7-2 and TRBJ2-1; D gene uncertain. The V gene's germline CDR1 is SGHTA and CDR2 FQGNSA. With 1 base removed from V and 8 bases from J, the gap between germline ends came to 12 bases. The CDR3 totals 14 residues. The CDR3 here is CASSLGWRNYEQFF. The CDR3 DNA is TGTGCCAGCAGCTTAGGATGGAGAAACTATGAGCAGTTCTTC.

The chain is built from TRBV7-9 and TRBJ2-1, with D possibly being TRBD2 (5 bases). This CDR3 spans 15 amino acids. The germline V gene encodes CDR1 SEHNR and CDR2 FQNEAQ (reference sequence). Deletions cut 5 bases from V and 2 bases from J, with 13 bases between. The CDR3 spells CASSPPGVPYNEQFF. The CDR3 bases are TGTGCCAGCAGCCCTCCCGGGGTCCCCTACAATGAGCAGTTCTTC. The whole variable domain, filled in from reference TRBV7-9 and TRBJ2-1, reads DTGVSQNPRHKITKRGQNVTFRCDPISEHNRLYWYRQTLGQGPEFLTYFQNEAQLEKSRLLSDRFSAERPKGSFSTLEIQRTEQGDSAMYLCASSPPGVPYNEQFFGPGTRLTVL.

This chain uses TRBV2 with TRBJ2-7, with 10 bases lining up with TRBD1. The V gene end was trimmed by 5 bases and the J gene end by 5 bases; junction bases not matched to a gene: 6. The CDR3 has 14 residues. CDR1 and CDR2 from the germline V gene are SNHLY and FYNNEI. The CDR3 DNA reads as TGTGCCAGCAGTCCCGACAGGGGGCGCCACGAGCAGTACTTC. This translates into CASSPDRGRHEQYF.

This clone was found a few times. The chain joins TRBV27 to TRBJ2-1, with TRBD2 matching over 11 bases. The CDR3 sequence is 18 residues long. Germline values: CDR1 MNHEY, CDR2 SMNVEV (reference sequence). V lost 2 bases, J lost 0 bases, and 6 bases stayed unmatched. In DNA, the CDR3 is TGTGCCAGCAGTTTAATTAGCGGGAGGGGAAGCTCCTACAATGAGCAGTTCTTC. Translation: CASSLISGRGSSYNEQFF.

V and J are TRBV19 and TRBJ1-6; a possible D gene is TRBD1 (5 bases). The CDR3 is 16 residues long. Germline CDR1 LNHDA, CDR2 SQIVND (reference sequence). Trimming stripped 4 bases from V and 9 bases from J, with 19 bases between. This chain's CDR3 is CASSNIGQGSISPLHF. The CDR3 DNA sequence: TGTGCCAGTAGTAATATCGGTCAGGGAAGTATTTCACCCCTCCACTTT.

The chain carries TRBV18 and TRBJ2-2; D is uncertain. Trimming removed 3 bases at V and 5 bases at J, with 4 bases between. The CDR3 contains 12 residues. CDR1 is KGHSH and CDR2 is LQKENI in the germline V gene. CDR3 bases: TGTGCCAGCTCACCCCGTACCGGGGAGCTGTTTTTT. Protein: CASSPRTGELFF.

This rearrangement joins TRBV5-5 to TRBJ1-1; D perhaps matches TRBD1 (5 bases). There are 16 residues in the CDR3. The V end was cut by 0 bases, the J end by 1 base, with 13 bases between. The germline V gene has CDR1 SGHKS and CDR2 YYEKEE (reference sequence). CDR3 residues: CASSLAPGGWNTEAFF. DNA of the CDR3: TGTGCCAGCAGCTTGGCTCCGGGGGGATGGAACACTGAAGCTTTCTTT.

The V call is TRBV7-2, the J call TRBJ2-2; D unclear. Trimming stripped 5 bases from V and 6 bases from J, with 10 bases between. Looked up from germline, CDR1 is SGHTA and CDR2 is FQGNSA. The CDR3 length is 13 residues. The CDR3 loop reads CASSPNQSGELFF. In nucleotides, the CDR3 is TGTGCCAGCAGCCCCAATCAATCCGGGGAGCTGTTTTTT.

The chain carries TRBV25-1 and TRBJ1-2; D not resolved. V was trimmed by 1 base and J by 8 bases, leaving 17 bases between them. The germline V gene has CDR1 MGHDK and CDR2 SYGVNS. The CDR3 totals 15 residues. The CDR3, as DNA: TGTGCCAGCAGTGAATCTTCAACGGGCCGGGAGGGCTACACCTTC. Protein product: CASSESSTGREGYTF.

The chain carries TRBV4-1 and TRBJ2-7; 12 bases map to TRBD1. This CDR3 spans 16 amino acids. Trimming cost V 7 bases and J 6 bases; bases outside gene matches: 13. Germline V gene data show CDR1 as MGHRA and CDR2 as YSYEKL. CDR3 sequence (DNA): TGCGCCAGCACCGCATGGCAGGGACAGGGGGCCTCCGAGCAGTACTTC. Protein sequence: CASTAWQGQGASEQYF.

J is TRBJ1-5 and V is TRBV2; D is unresolved. The CDR3 consists of 15 residues. Germline V CDR1 and CDR2: SNHLY, FYNNEI. V was trimmed by 3 bases and J by 0 bases, leaving 9 bases between them. The CDR3 region is CASSERRNSNQPQHF. For the CDR3, the DNA is TGTGCCAGCAGTGAGCGGAGGAATAGCAATCAGCCCCAGCATTTT.

The J gene is TRBJ2-7, the V gene TRBV28, with 10 nucleotides matching TRBD1. Germline V gives CDR1 MDHEN, CDR2 SYDVKM. The length of the CDR3 is 14 residues. V lost 6 bases, J lost 1 base, and 3 bases stayed unmatched. CDR3 loop: CASSRDRGSYEQYF. The CDR3 DNA is TGTGCCAGCAGCCGGGACAGGGGTTCCTACGAGCAGTACTTC.

The V and J genes are TRBV24-1 and TRBJ2-5; the D gene is possibly TRBD1 (6 bases). V lost 5 bases and J 2 bases, leaving 11 bases between the germline ends. The V gene's germline CDR1 is KGHDR and CDR2 SFDVKD. This CDR3 region has 14 residues. CDR3: CATSASRGQETQYF. For the CDR3, the DNA is TGTGCCACCAGTGCCTCTAGGGGGCAAGAGACCCAGTACTTC.

The V and J genes are TRBV3-1 (or the pseudogene TRBV3-2) and TRBJ2-1; 14 bases align to TRBD2. CDR1 is LGHDT, CDR2 YNNKEL, per germline (reference sequence). With 2 bases clipped from V and 8 bases from J, the junction kept 5 bases outside the gene matches. The CDR3 is 16 amino acids. CDR3 region: CASSQTGTSGSYEQFF. CDR3 nucleotide sequence: TGTGCCAGCAGCCAAACCGGGACTAGCGGGAGTTATGAGCAGTTCTTC.

The V call is TRBV7-2, the J call TRBJ1-1, with TRBD1 as a possible D gene (6 bases). There are 13 residues in the CDR3. Trimming took off 6 bases at V and 2 bases at J, with 10 bases between the two ends. Germline V gives CDR1 SGHTA, CDR2 FQGNSA. DNA for the CDR3: TGTGCCAGCAGTTCGGGACAAAACACTGAAGCTTTCTTT. Amino acid sequence: CASSSGQNTEAFF.

The gene calls are TRBV6-2 or TRBV6-3 and TRBJ2-3; 8 nucleotides align to TRBD2. J was trimmed by 1 base and V by 4 bases; bases with no gene match: 4. The length of the CDR3 is 15 residues. The V gene's germline CDR1 is MNHEY and CDR2 SVGEGT. The CDR3 loop reads CASSLTSARTDTQYF. CDR3 sequence (DNA): TGTGCCAGCAGTTTGACTAGCGCGCGCACAGATACGCAGTATTTT.

This chain uses TRBV5-6 with TRBJ1-4; D uncertain. Matching the DNA end better, TRBJ2-2 makes the J call doubtful. The CDR3 contains 11 residues. Germline CDR1 reads SGHDT; CDR2 reads YYEEEE. The CDR3 DNA is TGTGCCAGCAGCTGGAAATGGGAGCTGTTTTTT. This encodes CASSWKWELFF.

This chain links TRBV5-4 with TRBJ2-7; D may be TRBD2 (5 bases). Deletions cut 3 bases from V and 1 base from J, with 14 bases between. There are 15 residues in the CDR3. The germline V gene has CDR1 SGHNT and CDR2 YYREEE (reference sequence). DNA of the CDR3: TGTGCCAGCAGCTCTGCCCAGCGGCCTTCCTACGAGCAGTACTTC. This encodes CASSSAQRPSYEQYF. Based on the CDR3 plus reference TRBV5-4 and TRBJ2-7, the full variable domain is ETGVTQSPTHLIKTRGQQVTLRCSSQSGHNTVSWYQQALGQGPQFIFQYYREEENGRGNFPPRFSGLQFPNYSSELNVNALELDDSALYLCASSSAQRPSYEQYFGPGTRLTVT.

The chain employs TRBV7-9 and TRBJ1-3; the D is unclear. The V end was cut by 2 bases, the J end by 7 bases, with 9 bases between. The CDR3 loop spans 13 amino acids. Germline V CDR1 and CDR2: SEHNR, FQNEAQ (reference sequence). CDR3 sequence reads: CASSLSRGNTIYF. The CDR3, as DNA: TGTGCCAGCAGCTTATCCCGGGGTAACACCATATATTTT.

V usage is TRBV7-2 and J usage is TRBJ2-5; 11 bases align to TRBD2. This CDR3 region has 14 residues. V was pared by 4 bases and J by 4 bases, with 2 bases of the junction left unmatched. Germline CDR1 reads SGHTA; CDR2 reads FQGNSA. CDR3 sequence: CASSSGTSGETQYF. In DNA form, the CDR3 reads TGTGCCAGCAGCTCAGGGACTAGCGGAGAGACCCAGTACTTC.